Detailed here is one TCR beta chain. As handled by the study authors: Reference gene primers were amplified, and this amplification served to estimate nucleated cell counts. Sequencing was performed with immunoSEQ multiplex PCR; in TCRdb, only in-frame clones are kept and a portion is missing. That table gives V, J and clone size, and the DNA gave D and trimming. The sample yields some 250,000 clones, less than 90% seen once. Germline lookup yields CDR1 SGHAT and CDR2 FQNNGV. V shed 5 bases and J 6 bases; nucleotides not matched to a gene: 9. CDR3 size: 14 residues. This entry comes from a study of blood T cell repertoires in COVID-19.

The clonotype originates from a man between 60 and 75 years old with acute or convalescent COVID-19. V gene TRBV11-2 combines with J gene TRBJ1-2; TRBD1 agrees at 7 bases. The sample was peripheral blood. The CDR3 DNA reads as TGTGCCAGCAGCCCGCGACAGGGATATAATGGCTACACCTTC. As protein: CASSPRQGYNGYTF.